This T cell receptor beta chain derives from a study of shared clonotypes between healthy human individuals. Study outcomes and limitations: Only blood was sampled; tissue repertoires likely differ.

Memory CD4+ cells were the fraction left after CD45RA+ naive selection. Data came from immunoSEQ multiplex PCR; TCRdb stores just in-frame clones and leaves some out. The table records millions of clones, roughly nine tenths of them present only once. CDR1 and CDR2 (germline): MGHRA, YSYEKL. This CDR3 is 16 amino acids long. Trimming stripped 1 base from V and 0 bases from J, with 12 bases between. About this clone: Its target is not known.

V usage is TRBV4-1 and J usage is TRBJ1-2, with unresolved D. This receptor was identified in a man in his late teens or twenties in good health. The sample consisted of naive CD4+ T cells sorted from blood. Subset indicated: CD45RA+ positively selected. CDR3 amino acids: CASSQVVARTNYGYTF. The CDR3 DNA is TGCGCCAGCAGCCAAGTTGTGGCAAGGACTAACTATGGCTACACCTTC.